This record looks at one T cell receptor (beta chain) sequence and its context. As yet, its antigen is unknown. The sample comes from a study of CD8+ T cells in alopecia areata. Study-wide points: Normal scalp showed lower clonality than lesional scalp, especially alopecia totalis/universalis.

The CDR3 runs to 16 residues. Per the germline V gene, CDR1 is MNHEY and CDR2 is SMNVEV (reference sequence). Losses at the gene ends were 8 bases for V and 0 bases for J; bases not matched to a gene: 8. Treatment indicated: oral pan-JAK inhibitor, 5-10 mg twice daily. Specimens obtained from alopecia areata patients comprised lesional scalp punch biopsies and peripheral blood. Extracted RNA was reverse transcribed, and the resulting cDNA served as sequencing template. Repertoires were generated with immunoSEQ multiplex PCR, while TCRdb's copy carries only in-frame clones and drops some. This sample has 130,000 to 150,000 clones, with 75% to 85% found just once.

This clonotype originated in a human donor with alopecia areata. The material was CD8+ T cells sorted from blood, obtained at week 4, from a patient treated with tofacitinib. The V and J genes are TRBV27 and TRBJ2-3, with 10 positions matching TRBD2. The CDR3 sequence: CASPRAGGASTDTQYF. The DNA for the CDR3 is TGTGCCAGCCCCCGAGCGGGGGGGGCGAGCACAGATACGCAGTATTTT.